This TCR beta chain appears in the sequencing data of a study of cytomegalovirus exposure and HLA in healthy donors. On this clone itself: Antigen unknown.

Germline V lookup: CDR1 SGHAT, CDR2 FQNNGV. V lost 1 base and J lost 0; bases outside the gene matches: 2. The CDR3 consists of 15 residues. Findings of the study overall: There were some public TCRs occurring in many donors, but most TCR sequences were rare. Association of approximately 16,000 TCR beta sequences with HLA alleles was found at 0.05 false discovery rate in a later analysis.

The PCR was carried out with 60 Vbeta primers and 13 Jbeta primers. In the study's own analysis: A follow-up analysis tallied 65 million to 80 million unique TCR beta chains, 9 million to 11 million shared. Method: immunoSEQ multiplex PCR; TCRdb's copy keeps in-frame clones and lacks some. The V and J calls and the clone size are those of that table, but D and trimming were determined from the DNA. This table has over 150,000 clones, 73% appearing once. The J gene is TRBJ2-5, the V gene TRBV11-2; TRBD2 matches 7 bases. The sample taken for sequencing was PBMCs. The clonotype comes from a woman aged 18 to 35 in good health and CMV-seropositive. The CDR3 DNA is TGTGCCAGCAGCTTAGCAGGGAGGGACCAAGAGACCCAGTACTTC. Its translation: CASSLAGRDQETQYF.